Presented here are 4 T cell receptor beta chains from one specimen sequenced in a study of T-cell reconstitution after alpha-beta-depleted transplantation in children. Study observations and caveats: Newly generated T cells supplied most T-cell counts and diversity one year post-transplant.

The TCRbeta library incorporated unique molecular identifiers. Each CDR3 protein is one row after TCRdb ran MiXCR on the PCR reads. The table has around 300,000 distinct CDR3 sequences, nearly 8% seen once; the top ten hold approximately 9.6%. No antigen is known for these receptors. Sample: peripheral blood, taken 360 days after TCRalphabeta/CD19-depleted stem cell transplant. Receptor source: a female patient between 2 and 15 years old who had a stem cell transplant for Fanconi anemia, so the T cells may come from the graft donor.

This clonotype was detected ten times or more. The chain couples TRBV7-6 to TRBJ2-7, with 8 bases fitting TRBD2. CDR1 and CDR2 from the germline V gene are SGHVS and FNYEAQ. V was clipped by 0 bases and J by 2 bases; unmatched bases: 6. The CDR3 runs to 16 residues. The CDR3 loop reads CASSLARTSLPYEQYF. As DNA, the CDR3 is TGTGCCAGCAGCTTAGCGCGGACTAGCCTCCCCTACGAGCAGTACTTC.

There are many counts of this clonotype. The V gene is TRBV20-1, the J gene TRBJ1-3; 7 bases match TRBD1. V lost 4 bases to trimming and J lost 0 bases; unmatched junction nucleotides: 6. The CDR3 extends over 15 amino acids. Per germline, CDR1 DFQATT and CDR2 SNEGSKA (reference sequence). The CDR3 loop is CSATGQMGSGNTIYF. The CDR3 nucleotides read TGCAGTGCTACGGGACAGATGGGCTCTGGAAACACCATATATTTT.

This clonotype was observed at least ten times. V usage is TRBV28 and J usage is TRBJ2-7, with 7 bases matching TRBD1. Looked up from germline, CDR1 is MDHEN and CDR2 is SYDVKM. Trimming cost V 7 bases and J 2 bases; bases outside gene matches: 17. The CDR3 is 17 amino acids. CDR3 sequence: CASTSIKATGPPYEQYV. CDR3 DNA sequence: TGTGCCAGCACCTCCATTAAGGCGACAGGGCCCCCCTACGAGCAGTACGTC.

This clonotype was found many times. The gene calls are TRBV5-1 and TRBJ1-2; 8 bases align to TRBD1. J lost 4 bases, V lost 5 bases, and 4 bases had no gene match. CDR1 is SGHRS and CDR2 is YFSETQ in the germline V gene. The CDR3 runs 13 residues. DNA of the CDR3: TGCGCCAGCAGGCCGGGACAGGTCTATGGCTACACCTTC. It encodes CASRPGQVYGYTF.